The 5 T cell receptor beta chains presented below share a single source sample, sequenced in a study of T-cell reconstitution after alpha-beta-depleted transplantation in children. For TCRbeta, the library was prepared with unique molecular identifiers. TCRdb reprocessed the PCR reads with MiXCR, giving one entry per CDR3 protein. The sample includes 500,000 or so distinct CDR3 sequences, over 25% of them seen just once. Sample: PBMCs from the stem cell graft donor, taken from the stem cell graft. The receptors were gathered from a human donor who donated a stem cell graft to a child with aplastic anemia.

The V gene is TRBV4-3, the J gene TRBJ1-5; D perhaps matches TRBD1 (5 bases). The CDR3 has 15 residues. Germline loops: CDR1 LGHNA, CDR2 YSLEER. V shed 0 bases and J shed 6 bases, with 12 bases lying between them. CDR3 bases: TGCGCCAGCAGCCAAGAGTCAGGGTTATTTCAGCCCCAGCATTTT. Translation: CASSQESGLFQPQHF.

This clonotype was seen more than once but under ten times. The V call is TRBV20-1, the J call TRBJ2-1; D possibly corresponds to TRBD2 (6 bases). The CDR3 totals 13 residues. CDR1 DFQATT and CDR2 SNEGSKA come from the germline V gene (reference sequence). Between the trimmed V and J ends, which lost 5 bases and 5 bases, there was a span of 13 bases. The CDR3 protein is CSAVTGSNNEQFF. CDR3 nucleotide sequence: TGCAGTGCTGTTACCGGGAGCAACAATGAGCAGTTCTTC.

The V call is TRBV5-6, the J call TRBJ1-1; no clear D. Trimming removed 0 bases at V and 5 bases at J, with 11 bases between. The CDR3 is 14 amino acids. The V gene's germline CDR1 is SGHDT and CDR2 YYEEEE. The CDR3 reads CASSLAARPTEAFF. The CDR3 DNA reads TGTGCCAGCAGCTTGGCCGCCAGGCCGACTGAAGCTTTCTTT.

This clonotype has a handful of counts. The chain is built from TRBV12-3 or TRBV12-4 and TRBJ2-7, with 8 bases that match TRBD2. V shed 2 bases and J 3 bases; nucleotides not matched to a gene: 3. This CDR3 region has 14 residues. The DNA for the CDR3 is TGTGCCAGCAGTTTAACTAGCGGAGTCTACGAGCAGTACTTC. It yields the protein CASSLTSGVYEQYF.

In its sample, this clonotype was seen a few times. V gene TRBV5-1 combines with J gene TRBJ2-1; 10 positions agree with TRBD2. The trim removed 4 bases at V and 5 bases at J, leaving 9 bases unmatched. Germline V gives CDR1 SGHRS, CDR2 YFSETQ. This CDR3 is 16 amino acids long. In nucleotides, the CDR3 is TGCGCCAGCAGCGCGGCCCCCCTAGCGGGAGACAATGAGCAGTTCTTC. As protein: CASSAAPLAGDNEQFF.